Listed here are 27 T cell receptor beta chains from one sample, sequenced in a study of beta chain features in type 1 diabetes. The authors reverse transcribed all of the isolated RNA, so sequencing captured expressed TCRB transcripts. TCRdb's copy holds only in-frame clones and misses some; the assay was immunoSEQ multiplex PCR. The sample consists of roughly 450,000 clones, about 15% of them appearing once. The sample was naive CD4+ T cells from blood. These receptors all come from a man in his thirties or forties in good health.

This chain uses TRBV19 with TRBJ1-2; D unresolved. This CDR3 is built from 11 residues. Germline assignment: CDR1 LNHDA and CDR2 SQIVND (reference sequence). The germline V and J ends were trimmed by 5 bases and 6 bases, with 7 bases remaining between them. CDR3 nucleotides: TGTGCCAGTAGTTCCTGGGATGGCTACACCTTC. Amino acid sequence: CASSSWDGYTF.

The chain combines TRBV4-2 with TRBJ1-1; 7 bases match TRBD1. After removal of 6 bases from V and 5 bases from J, the junction contained 9 bases not matched to a gene. This CDR3 spans 14 amino acids. The germline CDR1 and CDR2 sequences are LGHNA and YNFKEQ. DNA for the CDR3: TGTGCCAGCAGTCCAGTTAACAGGGGTACTGAAGCTTTCTTT. Its translation: CASSPVNRGTEAFF.

V gene TRBV19 combines with J gene TRBJ2-2; 7 nucleotides match TRBD1. CDR3 length: 14 residues. Germline CDR1 LNHDA, CDR2 SQIVND (reference sequence). The junction had 4 bases not matched to a gene; V was cut back by 3 bases and J by 6 bases. The chain's CDR3 is CASSIPDRAGELFF. The CDR3 DNA sequence: TGTGCCAGTAGTATCCCTGACAGGGCCGGGGAGCTGTTTTTT.

This clone turned up a few times. Other DNA sequences in the same sample also yield this CDR3. The chain is built from TRBV2 and TRBJ2-2; D gene unclear. The CDR3 length is 13 residues. In germline, CDR1 is SNHLY, CDR2 FYNNEI. V shed 2 bases and J shed 5 bases, with 6 bases lying between them. For the CDR3, the DNA is TGTGCCAGCAGTGAAAGGGTAACCGGGGAGCTGTTTTTT. This gives the protein CASSERVTGELFF.

This chain joins TRBV7-2 and TRBJ1-2; maybe TRBD1 (5 bases). V was clipped by 0 bases and J by 3 bases, with 14 bases between them. Germline V CDR1 and CDR2: SGHTA, FQGNSA. The CDR3 consists of 16 residues. CDR3 amino acids: CASSLAAAAGYYGYTF. As DNA, the CDR3 is TGTGCCAGCAGCTTAGCGGCTGCAGCAGGGTACTATGGCTACACCTTC.

The table lists this clone with a few counts. The gene calls are TRBV4-1 and TRBJ2-5, with D perhaps TRBD2 (6 bases). Germline CDR1 and CDR2: MGHRA and YSYEKL. CDR3 size: 16 residues. V was pared by 5 bases and J by 2 bases, with 18 bases between. The chain's CDR3 is CASSGFGGPIQETQYF. CDR3 in DNA: TGCGCCAGCAGCGGATTCGGGGGACCCATTCAAGAGACCCAGTACTTC.

The J gene is TRBJ2-7, the V gene TRBV19; possibly TRBD1 for D (6 bases). Germline loops: CDR1 LNHDA, CDR2 SQIVND (reference sequence). This CDR3 comprises 14 residues. V shed 3 bases and J shed 7 bases, with 16 bases lying between them. DNA for the CDR3: TGTGCCAGTAGTATGGCATCTACGGGGACAGAGCAGTACTTC. Translated: CASSMASTGTEQYF.

The chain couples TRBV28 to TRBJ2-6; no reliable D call. The CDR3 is 15 residues long. Germline loops: CDR1 MDHEN, CDR2 SYDVKM. V was pared by 4 bases and J by 0 bases, with 7 bases between. CDR3 DNA: TGTGCCAGCAGTTCGAAGAGCTCTGGGGCCAACGTCCTGACTTTC. Translated: CASSSKSSGANVLTF. Full variable domain (missing parts from reference TRBV28 and TRBJ2-6): DVKVTQSSRYLVKRTGEKVFLECVQDMDHENMFWYRQDPGLGLRLIYFSYDVKMKEKGDIPEGYSVSREKKERFSLILESASTNQTSMYLCASSSKSSGANVLTFGAGSRLTVL.

The rearrangement joins TRBV7-9 to TRBJ2-3; D not resolved. This CDR3 has 14 amino acids. Trimming pared 2 bases from V and 5 bases from J, leaving 11 bases between. Germline lookup yields CDR1 SEHNR and CDR2 FQNEAQ (reference sequence). CDR3 sequence (DNA): TGTGCCAGCAGCTTATTCATCGCGATAGATACGCAGTATTTT. This translates into CASSLFIAIDTQYF. The full variable domain, rest sourced from reference TRBV7-9 and TRBJ2-3, is DTGVSQNPRHKITKRGQNVTFRCDPISEHNRLYWYRQTLGQGPEFLTYFQNEAQLEKSRLLSDRFSAERPKGSFSTLEIQRTEQGDSAMYLCASSLFIAIDTQYFGPGTRLTVL.

V is TRBV10-3 and J is TRBJ1-1; D perhaps matches TRBD1 (5 bases). The CDR3 totals 13 residues. V was trimmed by 2 bases and J by 5 bases, leaving 9 bases between them. Germline assignment: CDR1 ENHRY and CDR2 SYGVKD. The CDR3 sequence is CAISEAGRTEAFF. The CDR3 DNA follows: TGTGCCATCAGTGAGGCAGGGAGGACTGAAGCTTTCTTT.

This clone was found a few times. The chain recombines TRBV9 with TRBJ2-2, with 7 bases that match TRBD1. This CDR3 spans 19 amino acids. Unmatched junction bases numbered 17, after V lost 3 bases and J lost 3 bases. Germline CDR1 is SGDLS and CDR2 is YYNGEE. The CDR3 loop reads CASSAPGGIRDRYTGELFF. Here the CDR3 DNA reads TGTGCCAGCAGCGCACCAGGGGGAATCCGGGACAGATACACCGGGGAGCTGTTTTTT.

In the case of this clone: The sample holds other DNA sequences that translate to the same CDR3. This chain connects TRBV20-1 to TRBJ1-1; D may be TRBD1 (6 bases). Between the trimmed V and J ends, which lost 6 bases and 10 bases, there was a span of 6 bases. The germline V gene has CDR1 DFQATT and CDR2 SNEGSKA (reference sequence). CDR3 length: 8 residues. CDR3 residues: CSARGAFF. The CDR3 nucleotides are TGCAGTGCCAGGGGAGCTTTCTTT.

This sequence joins TRBV5-6 and TRBJ1-5; 8 bases match TRBD1. Per the germline V gene, CDR1 is SGHDT and CDR2 is YYEEEE. V gave up 0 bases and J gave up 6 bases; unmatched junction bases: 5. CDR3 length: 15 residues. The CDR3: CASSLADRGGQPQHF. The DNA of the CDR3 is TGTGCCAGCAGCTTGGCCGACAGGGGAGGTCAGCCCCAGCATTTT.

CDR3 amino acids: CAISESHGDRGSPLHF. The CDR3 coding sequence is TGTGCCATCAGTGAGTCCCACGGGGACAGGGGTTCACCCCTCCACTTT. The chain uses TRBV10-3 and TRBJ1-6; 10 nucleotides match TRBD1. From germline, CDR1 is ENHRY and CDR2 SYGVKD. CDR3 length: 16 amino acids. The V gene end was trimmed by 0 bases and the J gene end by 9 bases; junction bases not matched to a gene: 5.

This chain links TRBV4-2 with TRBJ2-3; D may be TRBD1 or TRBD2 (5 bases each). This CDR3 is 15 amino acids long. Germline V CDR1 and CDR2: LGHNA, YNFKEQ. The germline V and J ends were trimmed by 0 bases and 3 bases, with 10 bases remaining between them. CDR3 loop: CASSQEYGTTDTQYF. In nucleotides, the CDR3 is TGTGCCAGCAGCCAAGAGTACGGGACGACAGATACGCAGTATTTT.

The chain couples TRBV11-2 to TRBJ2-7; 7 positions agree with TRBD2. The junction had 7 bases not matched to a gene; V was cut back by 4 bases and J by 4 bases. The CDR3 loop spans 14 amino acids. The V gene's germline CDR1 is SGHAT and CDR2 FQNNGV. The CDR3 protein is CASSSVSGPYEQYV. CDR3 bases: TGTGCCAGCAGCTCTGTTAGCGGGCCATACGAGCAGTACGTC.

This clone was detected a few times. The chain has TRBV15 and TRBJ2-7; the match to TRBD2 covers 8 bases. Germline V gene sequence: CDR1 LNHNV, CDR2 YYDKDF (reference sequence). V trimming: 8 bases; J trimming: 3 bases; junction bases outside the gene matches: 12. The CDR3 is 15 amino acids. The CDR3 DNA sequence: TGTGCCACCCGCCGGGGGGGGCGAGTTAGCTACGAGCAGTACTTC. Its translation: CATRRGGRVSYEQYF.

This chain uses TRBV14 with TRBJ2-1, with D maybe TRBD2 (5 bases). CDR3 length: 15 residues. V lost 4 bases and J lost 2, with 12 bases in between. Per the germline V gene, CDR1 is SGHDN and CDR2 is FVKESK. The CDR3 loop reads CASSPRTLAYNEQFF. CDR3 in DNA: TGTGCCAGCAGCCCACGGACTCTCGCCTACAATGAGCAGTTCTTC.

This clone was picked up a small number of times. The chain couples TRBV5-6 to TRBJ1-4; a weak D match, TRBD1 (6 bases). This CDR3 contains 11 residues. Germline V gives CDR1 SGHDT, CDR2 YYEEEE. Trimming stripped 0 bases from V and 12 bases from J, with 6 bases between. CDR3 bases: TGTGCCAGCAGCTTGGGACAGGAACTGTTTTTT. Translation: CASSLGQELFF.

This clone has only a few counts. The rearrangement joins TRBV28 to TRBJ1-6; D gene ambiguous. V lost 8 bases, J lost 0 bases, and 11 bases lay in between. Germline V gives CDR1 MDHEN, CDR2 SYDVKM. The CDR3 covers 15 residues. CDR3 residues: CASGERSSYNSPLHF. The CDR3 bases are TGTGCCAGCGGCGAGAGGAGCTCCTATAATTCACCCCTCCACTTT.

This clone was detected only a few times. This sequence joins TRBV4-3 and TRBJ2-1, with 11 positions matching TRBD2. V gave up 0 bases and J gave up 15 bases; unmatched junction bases: 7. The CDR3 loop spans 14 amino acids. Germline V CDR1 and CDR2: LGHNA, YSLEER. The CDR3 nucleotides are TGCGCCAGCAGCCAAGATCCTCTAGCGGGAGGCCTGTTCTTC. Residues: CASSQDPLAGGLFF.

J is TRBJ2-3 and V is TRBV5-6; maybe TRBD2 (5 bases). CDR3 length: 14 amino acids. The V gene's germline CDR1 is SGHDT and CDR2 YYEEEE. V shed 0 bases and J shed 4 bases, with 9 bases lying between them. For the CDR3, the DNA is TGTGCCAGCAGCTTGGTTCTAGCTTCAGATACGCAGTATTTT. This sequence encodes CASSLVLASDTQYF. The full variable domain, in which reference TRBV5-6 and TRBJ2-3 provide the parts outside the CDR3, is DAGVTQSPTHLIKTRGQQVTLRCSPKSGHDTVSWYQQALGQGPQFIFQYYEEEERQRGNFPDRFSGHQFPNYSSELNVNALLLGDSALYLCASSLVLASDTQYFGPGTRLTVL.

This chain connects TRBV6-1 to TRBJ2-1, with 8 bases identical to TRBD1. This CDR3 has 13 residues. Germline CDR1 and CDR2: MNHNS and SASEGT. V lost 5 bases and J lost 12; bases outside the gene matches: 9. CDR3 in DNA: TGTGCCAGCAGTACTCCCGGACAGGGAGGGCAGTTCTTC. Translated, it gives CASSTPGQGGQFF.

The chain links TRBV11-2 to TRBJ2-7; the D gene is possibly TRBD1 (5 bases). Trimming cost V 4 bases and J 3 bases, with 16 bases left between them. Germline assignment: CDR1 SGHAT and CDR2 FQNNGV. The CDR3 has 15 residues. CDR3 DNA: TGTGCCAGCAGCTCCCTGAAGGGGCAGTACTACGAGCAGTACGTC. It encodes CASSSLKGQYYEQYV.

This clone showed up just a few times. The chain employs TRBV2 and TRBJ2-5, with 12 bases aligning to TRBD2. The V and J ends lost 6 bases and 7 bases, in that order; junction bases with no gene match: 9. CDR1 is SNHLY, CDR2 FYNNEI, per germline. The CDR3 loop spans 15 amino acids. The CDR3 region is CASRKTSGGEGTQYF. The CDR3, as DNA: TGTGCCAGCAGGAAGACTAGCGGGGGAGAGGGGACCCAGTACTTC.

This clone has more than one count but fewer than ten. This chain connects TRBV4-2 to TRBJ2-2, with D perhaps TRBD2 (5 bases). In germline, CDR1 is LGHNA, CDR2 YNFKEQ. The CDR3 runs to 17 residues. V lost 2 bases and J lost 3, with 16 bases in between. CDR3 amino acids: CASSQSTTTGDTGELFF. The CDR3 DNA reads as TGTGCCAGCAGCCAATCGACGACTACCGGGGACACCGGGGAGCTGTTTTTT.

This clone turned up a few times. The genes are TRBV25-1 and TRBJ2-5; 8 bases are shared with TRBD1. Germline V gives CDR1 MGHDK, CDR2 SYGVNS. With V trimmed by 7 bases and J by 5 bases, 15 bases remained unmatched. The CDR3 runs to 16 residues. CDR3 region: CASTQNIGQGTETQYF. Here the CDR3 DNA reads TGTGCCAGCACTCAAAATATCGGACAGGGAACCGAGACCCAGTACTTC. The entire variable domain, with the rest obtained from reference TRBV25-1 and TRBJ2-5, is as follows: EADIYQTPRYLVIGTGKKITLECSQTMGHDKMYWYQQDPGMELHLIHYSYGVNSTEKGDLSSESTVSRIRTEHFPLTLESARPSHTSQYLCASTQNIGQGTETQYFGPGTRLLVL.